A selection of T cell receptor beta chains follows, all from one sample in a study of siplizumab effects on memory and regulatory T cells. Some clones are missing from TCRdb's copy, which holds only in-frame ones; the method was immunoSEQ multiplex PCR. The data contain 100,000 to 120,000 clones, roughly 91% of them seen just once; the ten biggest clones take up 0.32%. The sequencing input was CD4+ T cells sorted from blood. These receptors all stem from a human donor in good health. Each CDR3 is given with its conserved first and last residue. The D gene is left open where the match is weak. The listing skips clone size in some rows; elsewhere it reads once, few, many or a size class.

abundance	j_gene	v_gene	d_gene	CDR3aa	CDR3nt
-	TRBJ2-2	TRBV5-1	-	CASSLAESGTGELFF	TGCGCCAGCAGCTTGGCCGAGTCTGGCACCGGGGAGCTGTTTTTT
-	TRBJ1-4	TRBV27	-	CASSFFGEKLFF	TGTGCCAGCAGTTTTTTCGGAGAAAAACTGTTTTTT
-	TRBJ1-1	TRBV7-3	TRBD1	CASSSLGTAATEAFF	TGTGCCAGCAGCTCCCTGGGGACAGCGGCCACTGAAGCTTTCTTT
once	TRBJ2-7	TRBV6-5	TRBD1	CASSDRVSYEQYF	TGTGCCAGCAGTGACAGGGTCTCCTACGAGCAGTACTTC
-	TRBJ2-3	TRBV6-5	TRBD2	CASKRAGGRTDTQYF	TGTGCCAGCAAGAGAGCGGGGGGCCGCACAGATACGCAGTATTTT
-	TRBJ2-2	TRBV29-1	-	CSAGGDTGELFF	TGCAGCGCTGGAGGGGACACCGGGGAGCTGTTTTTT
-	TRBJ1-2	TRBV27	TRBD1	CASSFRTGGGYGYTF	TGTGCCAGCAGTTTTCGCACAGGGGGCGGCTATGGCTACACCTTC
-	TRBJ1-6	TRBV30	-	CAWSVWRAGNSPLHF	TGTGCCTGGAGTGTCTGGAGGGCGGGGAATTCACCCCTCCACTTT
-	TRBJ2-2	TRBV30	-	CAWRGGRTGELFF	TGTGCCTGGAGGGGGGGGCGTACCGGGGAGCTGTTTTTT
-	TRBJ1-4	TRBV5-6	-	CASSSNPVLATNEKLFF	TGTGCCAGCAGCTCAAATCCTGTACTTGCAACTAATGAAAAACTGTTTTTT
-	TRBJ1-5	TRBV6-1	-	CASTLTGLFGPQHF	TGTGCCAGCACCCTGACAGGCCTATTCGGGCCCCAGCATTTT
few	TRBJ1-1	TRBV19	-	CASSPLRRAGNTEAFF	TGTGCCAGTAGCCCTTTGAGGAGGGCGGGGAACACTGAAGCTTTCTTT
-	TRBJ2-7	TRBV2	-	CASSEGGLVEQYF	TGTGCCAGCAGCGAAGGCGGGCTTGTCGAGCAGTACTTC
-	TRBJ1-2	TRBV5-1	TRBD1	CATGTDYGYTF	TGCGCCACCGGGACAGACTATGGCTACACCTTC
-	TRBJ2-5	TRBV9	TRBD1	CASSVARQGEQYF	TGTGCCAGCAGCGTAGCTCGGCAGGGGGAGCAGTACTTC
-	TRBJ2-3	TRBV19	-	CASTEGASDTQYF	TGTGCCAGTACGGAGGGGGCCTCAGATACGCAGTATTTT
once	TRBJ1-5	TRBV6-1	-	CASSDHSREGGQPQHF	TGTGCCAGCAGTGATCACTCCAGGGAGGGAGGTCAGCCCCAGCATTTT
-	TRBJ2-3	TRBV18	-	CASSPMTDTQYF	TGTGCCAGCTCACCAATGACAGATACGCAGTATTTT
-	TRBJ2-5	TRBV5-4	-	CASSSPGTGLFFGWETQYF	TGTGCCAGCAGCTCCCCCGGGACGGGATTATTTTTTGGTTGGGAGACCCAGTACTTC
-	TRBJ1-2	TRBV7-9	-	CASSNQGPGYTF	TGTGCCAGCAGCAACCAGGGGCCGGGCTACACCTTC
-	TRBJ2-7	TRBV7-9	-	CASSQRGGAKEQYF	TGTGCCAGCAGCCAAAGAGGAGGGGCGAAGGAGCAGTACTTC
-	TRBJ1-1	TRBV18	-	CASSPDSNEAFF	TGTGCCAGCTCACCGGACAGCAATGAAGCTTTCTTT
-	TRBJ1-3	TRBV14	-	CASARSGNTIYF	TGTGCCAGCGCCAGATCTGGAAACACCATATATTTT
once	TRBJ2-3	TRBV27	-	CASSLSWRGPHTQYF	TGTGCCAGCAGTTTATCGTGGAGGGGGCCACATACGCAGTATTTT
-	TRBJ1-2	TRBV4-1	TRBD1	CASSRTGQYGYTF	TGCGCCAGCAGCCGAACGGGACAGTATGGCTACACCTTC
-	TRBJ1-5	TRBV7-8	-	CASSLAVYRGAKDQPQHF	TGTGCCAGCAGCTTAGCGGTTTACAGAGGGGCTAAGGATCAGCCCCAGCATTTT
few	TRBJ2-2	TRBV25-1	TRBD2	CASTLAGGPKTGELFF	TGTGCCAGCACGCTAGCGGGAGGGCCGAAGACCGGGGAGCTGTTTTTT
-	TRBJ1-2	TRBV2	TRBD1	CASSEQARGLYGYTF	TGTGCCAGCAGTGAACAGGCCAGGGGGCTCTATGGCTACACCTTC
-	TRBJ1-4	TRBV19	-	CASSYPSGASNEKLFF	TGTGCCAGTAGCTACCCTTCCGGGGCCTCTAATGAAAAACTGTTTTTT
-	TRBJ1-2	TRBV9	TRBD1	CASSVDGQGGNGYTF	TGTGCCAGCAGCGTAGACGGCCAGGGGGGGAATGGCTACACCTTC
-	TRBJ2-3	TRBV7-2	TRBD2	CASSLLVGGPHTQYF	TGTGCCAGCAGCTTACTGGTGGGAGGGCCCCATACGCAGTATTTT
-	TRBJ2-3	TRBV5-4	TRBD1	CASSSGQGLFTDTQYF	TGTGCCAGCAGCTCCGGACAGGGGCTCTTCACAGATACGCAGTATTTT
-	TRBJ1-4	TRBV10-3	-	CAISESGGHEKLFF	TGTGCCATCAGTGAGTCGGGAGGGCATGAAAAACTGTTTTTT
-	TRBJ1-2	TRBV5-4	-	CASSQLVQGGNYGYTF	TGTGCCAGCAGCCAATTAGTACAGGGAGGGAACTATGGCTACACCTTC
-	TRBJ1-2	TRBV29-1	TRBD1	CSVNRGSGYGYTF	TGCAGCGTTAACAGGGGTAGCGGCTATGGCTACACCTTC
-	TRBJ2-3	TRBV11-1	-	CASSRGWDTDTQYF	TGTGCCAGCAGCAGGGGCTGGGACACAGATACGCAGTATTTT
-	TRBJ2-7	TRBV10-3	-	CAISGVSYEQYF	TGTGCCATCAGCGGGGTTTCCTACGAGCAGTACTTC
-	TRBJ2-7	TRBV6-5	-	CASSPPGTPSYEQYF	TGTGCCAGCAGCCCCCCCGGGACCCCTTCCTACGAGCAGTACTTC
-	TRBJ2-7	TRBV9	TRBD1	CASSPGTGGLYEQYF	TGTGCCAGCAGCCCCGGGACAGGGGGCCTCTACGAGCAGTACTTC
-	TRBJ2-7	TRBV2	-	CASSSSSYEQYF	TGTGCCAGCAGCTCTTCCTCCTACGAGCAGTACTTC
-	TRBJ2-5	TRBV5-1	-	CASSWRGETQYF	TGCGCCAGCAGCTGGCGTGGGGAGACCCAGTACTTC
-	TRBJ2-7	TRBV18	-	CASSPNGVRDEQYF	TGTGCCAGCTCACCAAACGGAGTAAGGGACGAGCAGTACTTC
once	TRBJ2-5	TRBV7-2	-	CASSLGTGRQETQYF	TGTGCCAGCAGCTTAGGAACAGGGCGCCAAGAGACCCAGTACTTC
-	TRBJ1-2	TRBV13	-	CASSPRGWDYGYTF	TGTGCCAGCAGTCCTCGGGGGTGGGACTATGGCTACACCTTC
-	TRBJ2-5	TRBV29-1	-	CSARLNSETQYF	TGCAGCGCCAGACTGAACTCGGAGACCCAGTACTTC
-	TRBJ1-5	TRBV19	TRBD1	CASSRDRGNQPQHF	TGTGCCAGTAGTCGGGACAGGGGCAATCAGCCCCAGCATTTT
-	TRBJ2-7	TRBV4-1	-	CASSQVLPAYEQYF	TGCGCCAGCAGCCAAGTGTTGCCCGCCTACGAGCAGTACTTC
-	TRBJ2-3	TRBV27	-	CASSFTGSSDTQYF	TGTGCCAGCAGTTTCACCGGGAGTTCGGATACGCAGTATTTT
-	TRBJ2-7	TRBV7-3	-	CASSLKRPPGSYEQYF	TGTGCCAGCAGCTTAAAGCGGCCACCCGGCTCCTACGAGCAGTACTTC
-	TRBJ2-1	TRBV2	TRBD2	CASSLAIRLAGHNEQFF	TGTGCCAGCAGCCTAGCAATAAGACTAGCGGGGCACAATGAGCAGTTCTTC
-	TRBJ1-2	TRBV7-9	-	CASRLDPNYGYTF	TGTGCCAGCAGGCTGGACCCTAACTATGGCTACACCTTC
-	TRBJ1-1	TRBV15	-	CATSRVGRGEAFF	TGTGCCACCAGCAGAGTTGGTCGAGGTGAAGCTTTCTTT
-	TRBJ2-2	TRBV6-5	-	CASSSSPGELFF	TGTGCCAGCAGTTCCAGTCCCGGGGAGCTGTTTTTT
-	TRBJ1-2	TRBV10-3	TRBD1	CARSRDREGGYTF	TGTGCCAGGTCCCGGGACAGGGAGGGTGGCTACACCTTC
-	TRBJ2-1	TRBV9	TRBD1	CASSDGTGFNEQFF	TGTGCCAGCAGCGACGGGACAGGGTTCAATGAGCAGTTCTTC
-	TRBJ2-5	TRBV7-3	-	CASSSEGETQYF	TGTGCCAGCAGCTCCGAAGGGGAGACCCAGTACTTC
-	TRBJ1-5	TRBV5-4	-	CASSIRGSNQPQHF	TGTGCCAGCAGCATCAGGGGCAGCAATCAGCCCCAGCATTTT